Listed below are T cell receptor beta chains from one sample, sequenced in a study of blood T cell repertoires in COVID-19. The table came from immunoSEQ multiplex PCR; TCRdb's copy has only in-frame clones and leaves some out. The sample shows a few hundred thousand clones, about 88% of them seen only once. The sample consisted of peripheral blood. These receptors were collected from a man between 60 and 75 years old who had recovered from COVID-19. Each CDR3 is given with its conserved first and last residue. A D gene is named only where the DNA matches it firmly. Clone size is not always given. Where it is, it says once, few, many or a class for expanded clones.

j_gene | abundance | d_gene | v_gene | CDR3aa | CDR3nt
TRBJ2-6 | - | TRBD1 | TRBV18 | CASSLRTGNSGANVLTF | TGTGCCAGCTCATTGAGGACAGGAAACTCTGGGGCCAACGTCCTGACTTTC
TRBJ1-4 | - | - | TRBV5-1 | CASSFGATNEKLFF | TGCGCCAGCAGCTTCGGGGCAACTAATGAAAAACTGTTTTTT
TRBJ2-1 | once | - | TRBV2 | CASSPSGTYNEQFF | TGTGCCAGCAGCCCGAGTGGTACCTACAATGAGCAGTTCTTC
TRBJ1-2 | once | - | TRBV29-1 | CSVGGGYGYTF | TGCAGCGTTGGGGGGGGCTATGGCTACACCTTC
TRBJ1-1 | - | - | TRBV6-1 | CASSEALQGTAFF | TGTGCCAGCAGTGAAGCCTTACAGGGAACGGCTTTCTTT
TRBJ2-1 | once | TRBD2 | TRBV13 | CASSSFTGGSYNEQFF | TGTGCCAGCAGTAGCTTTACGGGGGGTTCTTACAATGAGCAGTTCTTC
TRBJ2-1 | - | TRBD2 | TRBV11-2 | CASRKLAGGAYNEQFF | TGTGCCAGCAGAAAGTTAGCGGGGGGGGCCTACAATGAGCAGTTCTTC
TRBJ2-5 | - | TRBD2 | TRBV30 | CAWSVHLAGGPGTQYF | TGTGCCTGGAGTGTACACCTAGCGGGGGGGCCAGGGACCCAGTACTTC
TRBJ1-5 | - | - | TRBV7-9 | CASSRGIFNSNQPQHF | TGTGCCAGCAGCCGAGGGATATTTAATAGCAATCAGCCCCAGCATTTT
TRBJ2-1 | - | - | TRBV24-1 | CATSDFSTGSYNEQFF | TGTGCCACCAGTGATTTTTCCACAGGCTCCTACAATGAGCAGTTCTTC
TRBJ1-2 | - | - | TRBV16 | CASSPAGSSNYGYTF | TGTGCCAGCAGCCCGGCGGGGTCATCAAACTATGGCTACACCTTC
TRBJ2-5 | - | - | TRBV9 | CASSVAQQETQYF | TGTGCCAGCAGCGTCGCACAGCAAGAGACCCAGTACTTC
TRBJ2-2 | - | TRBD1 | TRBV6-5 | CASSRDRATGELFF | TGTGCCAGCAGCCGGGACAGGGCCACCGGGGAGCTGTTTTTT
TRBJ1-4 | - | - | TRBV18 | CASSPGQNEKLFF | TGTGCCAGCTCACCAGGGCAAAATGAAAAACTGTTTTTT
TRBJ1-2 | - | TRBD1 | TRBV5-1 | CASSLGTGSVASYGYTF | TGCGCCAGCAGCTTGGGGACAGGGTCCGTTGCTAGCTATGGCTACACCTTC
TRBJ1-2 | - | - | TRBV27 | CASSSRQTTNYGYTF | TGTGCCAGCAGTAGCCGACAGACCACTAACTATGGCTACACCTTC
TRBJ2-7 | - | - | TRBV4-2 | CASNNGGATYEQYF | TGTGCCAGCAATAATGGCGGGGCCACCTACGAGCAGTACTTC
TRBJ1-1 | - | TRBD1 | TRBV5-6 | CASSQIGQANTEAFF | TGTGCCAGCAGCCAAATCGGACAGGCGAACACTGAAGCTTTCTTT
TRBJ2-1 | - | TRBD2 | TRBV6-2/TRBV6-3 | CASSDGTSGGFVGEQFF | TGTGCCAGCAGTGACGGGACTAGCGGGGGGTTTGTAGGTGAGCAGTTCTTC
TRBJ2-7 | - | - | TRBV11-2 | CASSSGGPGEQYF | TGTGCCAGCAGCTCGGGGGGCCCGGGCGAGCAGTACTTC
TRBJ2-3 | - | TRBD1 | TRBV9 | CASSLRGPTDTQYF | TGTGCCAGCAGCCTCAGGGGGCCCACAGATACGCAGTATTTT
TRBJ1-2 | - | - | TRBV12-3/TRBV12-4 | CASNLRTDYGYTF | TGTGCCAGCAATTTGCGGACAGACTATGGCTACACCTTC
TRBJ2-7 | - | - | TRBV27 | CASSRRDLSSYEQYF | TGTGCCAGCAGTCGGAGGGACCTCAGCTCCTACGAGCAGTACTTC
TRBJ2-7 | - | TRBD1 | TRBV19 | CASSIGTGLAYEQYF | TGTGCCAGTAGTATCGGGACAGGGCTGGCCTACGAGCAGTACTTC
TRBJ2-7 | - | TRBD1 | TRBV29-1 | CSVYLKGPRQGAREQYF | TGCAGCGTTTACCTGAAAGGGCCGAGACAGGGGGCGCGGGAGCAGTACTTC
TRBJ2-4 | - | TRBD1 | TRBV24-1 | CATSRQGTGFAKNIQYF | TGTGCCACCAGTCGGCAGGGGACAGGTTTTGCCAAAAACATTCAGTACTTC
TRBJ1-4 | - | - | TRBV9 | CASSPGRGKANEKLFF | TGTGCCAGCAGCCCCGGGAGGGGCAAGGCTAATGAAAAACTGTTTTTT